Sequencing of this T cell receptor beta chain was carried out in a study of beta chain features in type 1 diabetes. General study results and limits: In all four CD4+ subsets, TCRB CDR3 length was significantly, moderately reduced in type 1 diabetes.

Germline values: CDR1 MNHNS, CDR2 SASEGT. The CDR3 covers 14 residues. Trimming left V 5 bases short and J 3 bases short, with 13 bases between. In regard to this clone: The antigen is undetermined.

Since all of the isolated RNA was reverse transcribed, expressed TCRB transcripts were what got sequenced. Data came from immunoSEQ multiplex PCR; TCRdb stores just in-frame clones and leaves some out. The sample has around 97,000 clones, 25% to 35% seen once. The sequenced material came from central memory CD4+ T cells from blood. The chain employs TRBV6-1 and TRBJ1-1, with TRBD1 as a possible D gene (5 bases). The clonotype comes from a woman in her late teens or twenties with type 1 diabetes. The CDR3 reads CASSSQGMHTEAFF. The CDR3 DNA reads as TGTGCCAGCAGTAGTCAGGGTATGCACACTGAAGCTTTCTTT.